The 30 T cell receptor beta chains below all came from one sample that was sequenced in a study of blood T cell repertoires in COVID-19. Assay used: immunoSEQ multiplex PCR; TCRdb lists only in-frame clones, some missing. The table has 200,000 to 250,000 clones, around nine tenths seen once. Sequenced: PBMCs or T cells enriched from blood (not recorded which). All receptors come from a woman aged 45-65 years who had recovered from COVID-19.

The chain couples TRBV12-3 or TRBV12-4 to TRBJ2-7; possible D gene TRBD1, 6 bases. The V and J ends lost 8 bases and 2 bases respectively, with 13 bases between them. This CDR3 contains 13 residues. CDR3 residues: CASGPDSTYEQYF. The DNA for the CDR3 is TGTGCCAGCGGGCCGGACAGCACCTACGAGCAGTACTTC.

The rearrangement links TRBV2 to TRBJ1-1, with TRBD1 matching 7 bases. Germline lookup yields CDR1 SNHLY and CDR2 FYNNEI. This CDR3 spans 15 amino acids. The junction had 12 bases not matched to a gene; V was cut back by 8 bases and J by 3 bases. DNA for the CDR3: TGTGCCAGCGGAGGACCCGGAGACAGGGACACTGAAGCTTTCTTT. Translation gives CASGGPGDRDTEAFF.

This clone was detected once. This chain links TRBV7-9 with TRBJ1-4; the D is unclear. The germline V and J ends were trimmed by 1 base and 8 bases, with 11 bases remaining between them. Per the germline V gene, CDR1 is SEHNR and CDR2 is FQNEAQ (reference sequence). The CDR3 is 14 amino acids. Written as DNA, the CDR3 is TGTGCCAGCAGCTTAGGAGGGATCGGCGAAAAACTGTTTTTT. Its protein product is CASSLGGIGEKLFF.

The V gene is TRBV5-4, the J gene TRBJ2-2, with TRBD2 matching over 14 bases. Germline CDR1 reads SGHNT; CDR2 reads YYREEE (reference sequence). The V and J ends lost 4 bases and 4 bases, in that order; junction bases with no gene match: 9. This CDR3 is built from 18 residues. The chain's CDR3 is CASSPPGTSGRGTGELFF. In DNA, the CDR3 is TGTGCCAGCAGCCCTCCCGGGACTAGCGGGAGAGGCACCGGGGAGCTGTTTTTT.

The chain joins TRBV28 to TRBJ2-7, with D perhaps TRBD1 (7 bases). Germline V gene data show CDR1 as MDHEN and CDR2 as SYDVKM. Deletions cut 6 bases from V and 4 bases from J, with 19 bases between. The CDR3 consists of 15 residues. CDR3 in amino acids: CASSTTGSGVYEQYF. As DNA, the CDR3 is TGTGCCAGCAGCACGACAGGGTCGGGGGTTTACGAGCAGTACTTC.

CDR3 bases: TGTGCCAGCAGTTCACCCCTAGGACAGGGGAAGGCCTACAATGAGCAGTTCTTC. Translating it yields CASSSPLGQGKAYNEQFF. The rearrangement uses TRBV28 and TRBJ2-1; TRBD1 agrees at 9 bases. This CDR3 comprises 18 residues. CDR1 is MDHEN, CDR2 SYDVKM, per germline. The V and J ends lost 4 bases and 2 bases, in that order; junction bases with no gene match: 12.

The chain employs TRBV27 and TRBJ2-7; perhaps TRBD1 as D (5 bases). Germline loops: CDR1 MNHEY, CDR2 SMNVEV (reference sequence). V was pared by 4 bases and J by 5 bases, with 18 bases between. This CDR3 region has 15 residues. The DNA for the CDR3 is TGTGCCAGCAGTTCCCCCGGACATGCCAAGAACGAGCAGTACTTC. Its protein product is CASSSPGHAKNEQYF.

The chain is built from TRBV6-6 and TRBJ1-1, with 8 bases identical to TRBD1. Trimming cost V 6 bases and J 1 base; bases outside gene matches: 4. CDR1 is MNHNY, CDR2 SVGAGI, per germline (reference sequence). CDR3 length: 14 residues. CDR3 protein: CASRPRGQNTEAFF. The DNA for the CDR3 is TGTGCCAGCAGGCCCAGGGGGCAGAACACTGAAGCTTTCTTT.

The chain is built from TRBV6-5 and TRBJ1-4; D perhaps matches TRBD1 (6 bases). V lost 2 bases and J 10 bases, leaving 11 bases between the germline ends. CDR3 length equals 13 residues. From germline, CDR1 is MNHEY and CDR2 SVGAGI. Here the CDR3 DNA reads TGTGCCAGCAGTTACCAGACAGGAACAAAACTGTTTTTT. Residues: CASSYQTGTKLFF.

This chain connects TRBV19 to TRBJ1-5; D might be TRBD1 (5 bases). V was cut by 7 bases and J by 0 bases, with 13 bases left in between. This CDR3 has 15 amino acids. The germline V gene encodes CDR1 LNHDA and CDR2 SQIVND (reference sequence). The CDR3 DNA follows: TGTGCCAGTAACTATAGACAGAATAGCAATCAGCCCCAGCATTTT. Translation gives CASNYRQNSNQPQHF.

V usage is TRBV5-1 and J usage is TRBJ2-5; tentative D call: TRBD1 (5 bases). There are 13 residues in the CDR3. Trimming removed 8 bases from V and 5 bases from J, with 16 bases in between. From germline, CDR1 is SGHRS and CDR2 YFSETQ. The CDR3: CASSDSSIETQYF. For the CDR3, the DNA is TGCGCCAGTTCCGACAGTTCAATTGAGACCCAGTACTTC.

The chain employs TRBV7-6 and TRBJ1-2; D gene uncertain. Deletions cut 2 bases from V and 4 bases from J, with 20 bases between. Germline-derived CDR1 and CDR2 are SGHVS and FNYEAQ. The CDR3 covers 17 residues. CDR3 in amino acids: CASSLIGGPLGSYGYTF. The CDR3 DNA is TGTGCCAGCAGCTTAATCGGAGGTCCGCTTGGAAGCTATGGCTACACCTTC.

The V gene is TRBV5-6, the J gene TRBJ1-6; D perhaps matches TRBD1 (5 bases). CDR3 size: 15 residues. V lost 1 base, J lost 7 bases, and 12 bases lay in between. The germline gives CDR1 SGHDT, CDR2 YYEEEE. Here the CDR3 reads CASSLRGGGNSPLHF. The CDR3 coding sequence is TGTGCCAGCAGCTTGCGCGGGGGAGGAAATTCACCCCTCCACTTT.

This clone was seen only once. This chain links TRBV18 with TRBJ2-7, with 7 positions matching TRBD2. The germline V gene has CDR1 KGHSH and CDR2 LQKENI. V shed 0 bases, J shed 0 bases, and the junction held 2 bases outside the gene matches. The CDR3 spans 15 residues. CDR3 sequence: CASSPPSSGSYEQYF. The DNA of the CDR3 is TGTGCCAGCTCACCACCGTCTAGCGGCTCCTACGAGCAGTACTTC.

The rearrangement links TRBV27 to TRBJ1-1; the D is unclear. The germline CDR1 and CDR2 sequences are MNHEY and SMNVEV (reference sequence). The CDR3 is 13 residues long. V was shortened by 7 bases and J by 1 base, with 10 bases between the two germline ends. In DNA form, the CDR3 reads TGTGCCAGCACTAACAGACAGAACACTGAAGCTTTCTTT. It codes for CASTNRQNTEAFF.

This chain joins TRBV5-1 and TRBJ1-4, with 10 nucleotides matching TRBD1. Unmatched junction bases numbered 2, after V lost 0 bases and J lost 6 bases. Germline loops: CDR1 SGHRS, CDR2 YFSETQ. The CDR3 loop spans 15 amino acids. This chain's CDR3 is CASSLDGTGDEKLFF. The CDR3 nucleotides read TGCGCCAGCAGCTTGGACGGGACAGGGGATGAAAAACTGTTTTTT.

CDR3 DNA: TGTGCCAGCAGTTTAAACAGGGTAGGCACTGAAGCTTTCTTT. Protein: CASSLNRVGTEAFF. The chain uses TRBV27 and TRBJ1-1; weak D call: TRBD1 (6 bases). The V gene's germline CDR1 is MNHEY and CDR2 SMNVEV (reference sequence). The CDR3 length is 14 residues. Trimming took 2 bases from V and 4 from J, leaving 11 bases between them.

J is TRBJ2-5 and V is TRBV5-6, with D perhaps TRBD2 (6 bases). CDR1 SGHDT and CDR2 YYEEEE come from the germline V gene. The CDR3 loop spans 13 amino acids. V was pared by 4 bases and J by 5 bases, with 12 bases between. CDR3 nucleotides: TGTGCCAGCAGCCCGACTAGGAGGGAGACCCAGTACTTC. Its protein product is CASSPTRRETQYF.

V gene TRBV6-1 combines with J gene TRBJ1-2, with D maybe TRBD1 (6 bases). Germline lookup yields CDR1 MNHNS and CDR2 SASEGT. V was pared by 3 bases and J by 8 bases, with 13 bases between. The CDR3 is 13 residues long. For the CDR3, the DNA is TGTGCCAGCAGTGAGACAGGTATCCCCGGCTACACCTTC. Translating gives CASSETGIPGYTF.

This clone showed up just once. The J gene is TRBJ2-5, the V gene TRBV7-9; 8 nucleotides line up with TRBD1. Germline loops: CDR1 SEHNR, CDR2 FQNEAQ (reference sequence). The CDR3 runs to 16 residues. V lost 5 bases and J lost 2; bases outside the gene matches: 10. CDR3 in DNA: TGTGCCAGCAGCCCCTCGGGCAGGGGGCCACAAGAGACCCAGTACTTC. It encodes CASSPSGRGPQETQYF.

The chain uses TRBV4-2 and TRBJ2-7; no clear D. The CDR3 sequence is 14 residues long. CDR1 LGHNA and CDR2 YNFKEQ come from the germline V gene. V was clipped by 1 base and J by 5 bases, with 12 bases between them. The CDR3 reads CASSQGVALDEQYF. The CDR3 DNA reads as TGTGCCAGCAGCCAAGGGGTAGCCCTGGACGAGCAGTACTTC.

The J gene is TRBJ2-3, the V gene TRBV12-3 or TRBV12-4, with D possibly matching TRBD2 (5 bases). V lost 7 bases, J lost 5 bases, and 13 bases lay in between. The CDR3 is 13 amino acids. The CDR3 region has the DNA TGTGCCAGCACCACCCCCCGGGAAGATACGCAGTATTTT. Protein: CASTTPREDTQYF.

There are a few counts of this clone. The chain employs TRBV7-2 and TRBJ1-2; D gene unclear. The V gene lost 4 bases and the J gene lost 3 bases, with 9 bases spanning the gap. The CDR3 totals 13 residues. The V gene's germline CDR1 is SGHTA and CDR2 FQGNSA. The DNA for the CDR3 is TGTGCCAGCAGCTGGCTAGAATACTATGGCTACACCTTC. As protein: CASSWLEYYGYTF.

V and J are TRBV28 and TRBJ2-1; D unresolved. The CDR3 is 14 residues long. Germline values: CDR1 MDHEN, CDR2 SYDVKM. V shed 5 bases and J shed 1 base, with 9 bases lying between them. DNA of the CDR3: TGTGCCAGCAGTCCAACCGAGTCCTACAATGAGCAGTTCTTC. Translating it yields CASSPTESYNEQFF.

This chain joins TRBV7-8 and TRBJ2-7; TRBD1 matches 7 bases. The CDR3 loop spans 14 amino acids. Trimming at V came to 5 bases and at J to 2 bases, leaving 6 bases not matched to a gene. Germline V gives CDR1 SGHVS, CDR2 FQNEAQ. The DNA for the CDR3 is TGTGCCAGCAGCGCCCGGGACAGCCCCTACGAGCAGTACTTC. Encoded protein: CASSARDSPYEQYF.

This clone was seen only once. The V gene is TRBV7-2, the J gene TRBJ2-3; D is unclear. CDR3 length: 12 amino acids. The germline gives CDR1 SGHTA, CDR2 FQGNSA. V lost 5 bases to trimming and J lost 0 bases, with 3 bases between them. The CDR3 is CASSPSTDTQYF. The CDR3 DNA reads as TGTGCCAGCAGCCCAAGCACAGATACGCAGTATTTT. The whole variable domain, filled in from reference TRBV7-2 and TRBJ2-3, reads GAGVSQSPSNKVTEKGKDVELRCDPISGHTALYWYRQSLGQGLEFLIYFQGNSAPDKSGLPSDRFSAERTGGSVSTLTIQRTQQEDSAVYLCASSPSTDTQYFGPGTRLTVL.

V is TRBV19 and J is TRBJ1-1; weak D call: TRBD1 (5 bases). This CDR3 is built from 13 residues. From germline, CDR1 is LNHDA and CDR2 SQIVND (reference sequence). Trimming removed 7 bases at V and 2 bases at J, with 11 bases between. The DNA of the CDR3 is TGTGCCAGTACAAAGGACACCAACACTGAAGCTTTCTTT. Protein: CASTKDTNTEAFF.

The CDR3 sequence: CASSLGGTGRKETQYF. DNA of the CDR3: TGTGCCAGCAGCTTAGGGGGGACAGGGAGGAAAGAGACCCAGTACTTC. This chain uses TRBV7-3 with TRBJ2-5, with 9 bases fitting TRBD1. Germline CDR1 SGHTA, CDR2 FQGTGA. This CDR3 spans 16 amino acids. Unmatched junction bases numbered 7, after V lost 2 bases and J lost 3 bases.

V is TRBV28 and J is TRBJ2-3, with D hard to call. V was cut by 6 bases and J by 2 bases, with 9 bases left in between. The germline gives CDR1 MDHEN, CDR2 SYDVKM. The length of the CDR3 is 13 residues. The CDR3 spells CASSTTVTDTQYF. The CDR3 DNA reads TGTGCCAGCAGCACCACAGTCACAGATACGCAGTATTTT.

The chain links TRBV19 to TRBJ1-5; 9 nucleotides match TRBD1. The J segment lost 7 bases and the V segment lost 6 bases, leaving 10 bases of the junction unmatched. The germline V gene has CDR1 LNHDA and CDR2 SQIVND (reference sequence). The CDR3 covers 15 residues. The chain's CDR3 is CASSPGQGFEQPQHF. In nucleotides, the CDR3 is TGTGCCAGTAGCCCGGGACAGGGTTTTGAGCAGCCCCAGCATTTT.